One sample yielded the 24 T cell receptor beta chains listed below, sequenced in a study of CD4 and CD8 cells across lung adenocarcinoma regions. MiXCR, run by TCRdb on the PCR reads, gives a single entry per CDR3 protein. The sample lists some 20,000 distinct CDR3 sequences, roughly half occurring once. The sequenced sample consisted of CD8+ T cells from the center of a lung tumor. The source of these receptors is a female donor with lung adenocarcinoma. The CD4 and CD8 labels of this study may be unreliable.

The rearrangement joins TRBV6-1 to TRBJ2-2, with 7 bases aligning to TRBD1. TRBJ2-3 explains the end of the DNA better; the J call may be wrong. CDR3 length: 12 amino acids. Germline CDR1 reads MNHNS; CDR2 reads SASEGT. CDR3 DNA sequence: TGTGCCAGCAGGACGGGCACAGGGGCGCAGTATTTT. Translation: CASRTGTGAQYF.

Only a few counts were recorded for this clonotype. The J gene is TRBJ2-1, the V gene TRBV30; 9 bases line up with TRBD1. The V gene's germline CDR1 is GTSNPN and CDR2 SVGIG (reference sequence). CDR3 size: 13 residues. J gave up 14 bases and V 0 bases, and 8 bases lay outside the gene matches. The CDR3 sequence: CAWSVMGQGPKFF. The CDR3 coding sequence is TGTGCCTGGAGTGTAATGGGACAGGGTCCAAAGTTCTTC.

The chain uses TRBV7-2 and TRBJ2-1, with D tentatively TRBD1 (5 bases). The better agreement between TRBJ2-5 and the DNA end casts doubt on the J call. Germline values: CDR1 SGHTA, CDR2 FQGNSA. This CDR3 region has 14 residues. The CDR3 DNA sequence: TGTGCCAGCAGCTTAGACCAGGGTGGAGAGACCCAGTACTTC. This translates into CASSLDQGGETQYF.

The chain recombines TRBV6-5 with TRBJ2-3; TRBD2 might be the D (5 bases). Per the germline V gene, CDR1 is MNHEY and CDR2 is SVGAGI. This CDR3 contains 15 residues. V lost 0 bases, J lost 0 bases, and 7 bases lay in between. The CDR3 DNA is TGTGCCAGCAGTTACTCGCGGGTCAGCACAGATACGCAGTATTTT. This sequence encodes CASSYSRVSTDTQYF.

The chain carries TRBV6-1 and TRBJ1-1, with D hard to call. Germline CDR1 and CDR2: MNHNS and SASEGT. This CDR3 is 12 amino acids long. Trimming removed 7 bases at V and 11 bases at J, with 17 bases between. CDR3 sequence: CASIPQVGVAFF. The CDR3 bases are TGTGCCAGCATCCCCCAAGTTGGGGTTGCTTTCTTT.

This chain links TRBV9 with TRBJ2-3; no clear D gene. Trimming removed 4 bases from V and 6 bases from J, with 15 bases in between. Germline V lookup: CDR1 SGDLS, CDR2 YYNGEE. The CDR3 spans 14 residues. CDR3 protein: CASSPAWVADTQYF. CDR3 nucleotides: TGTGCCAGCAGCCCCGCCTGGGTCGCGGATACGCAGTATTTT. Variable domain in full (rest from reference TRBV9 and TRBJ2-3): DSGVTQTPKHLITATGQRVTLRCSPRSGDLSVYWYQQSLDQGLQFLIQYYNGEERAKGNILERFSAQQFPDLHSELNLSSLELGDSALYFCASSPAWVADTQYFGPGTRLTVL.

On this clonotype itself: A read error may account for a junction end that differs from germline. The chain is built from TRBV10-1 and TRBJ2-3, with D tentatively TRBD2 (5 bases). The last part of the DNA fits TRBJ2-7 better; the J call may be wrong. The CDR3 loop spans 14 amino acids. Germline-derived CDR1 and CDR2 are WNHNN and SYGVQD (reference sequence). The CDR3 DNA is TGCGCCGGCAGAGAGGGCCGTGACACAGATACGCAGTACTTC. It translates to CAGREGRDTDTQYF.

The CDR3 sequence is CASSRYRGNQPQHF. CDR3 coding DNA: TGTGCCAGCAGTAGGTATCGGGGCAATCAGCCCCAGCATTTT. This chain joins TRBV5-8 and TRBJ1-5, with no clear D. The germline CDR1 and CDR2 sequences are SGHTS and YDEGEE. V shed 5 bases and J shed 2 bases, with 11 bases lying between them. This CDR3 has 14 residues.

The count of this clonotype is one. One junction end does not reproduce the germline sequence, and a read error may be involved. The rearrangement links TRBV10-2 to TRBJ2-4; D perhaps matches TRBD2 (6 bases). The CDR3 has 14 residues. Per the germline V gene, CDR1 is WSHSY and CDR2 is SAAADI. CDR3 sequence reads: CASPGRCATNTQYF. CDR3 sequence (DNA): TGCGCCAGCCCGGGGAGGTGTGCCACAAACACGCAGTATTTC.

This chain connects TRBV27 to TRBJ2-1, with D tentatively TRBD1 or TRBD2 (5 bases each). The last part of the DNA fits TRBJ2-5 better; the J call may be wrong. The CDR3 contains 13 residues. CDR1 is MNHEY, CDR2 SMNVEV, per germline (reference sequence). CDR3 sequence (DNA): TGTGCCAGCAGTCTCGGGACGGGTATGACCCAGTACTTC. This encodes CASSLGTGMTQYF.

The CDR3 region is CASSLLTSEADTQYF. Written as DNA, the CDR3 is TGCGCCAGCAGCTTGTTAACTAGCGAGGCAGATACGCAGTATTTT. J is TRBJ2-1 and V is TRBV5-1, with 7 bases that match TRBD2. TRBJ2-3 explains the end of the DNA better; the J call may be wrong. Germline loops: CDR1 SGHRS, CDR2 YFSETQ. The CDR3 sequence is 15 residues long.

CDR3 sequence reads: CASSEQATDTQYF. The CDR3 DNA follows: TGTGCCAGCAGTGAGCAGGCAACAGATACGCAGTATTTT. The chain is built from TRBV6-1 and TRBJ2-3; D unclear. CDR3 length: 13 amino acids. The germline CDR1 and CDR2 sequences are MNHNS and SASEGT. V shed 3 bases and J shed 3 bases, with 7 bases lying between them.

This clonotype appeared a few times. The chain employs TRBV12-3 or TRBV12-4 and TRBJ1-3; no clear D gene. Trimming removed 2 bases at V and 4 bases at J, with 6 bases between. This CDR3 region has 13 residues. CDR3: CASSLSAGNTIYF. The CDR3 nucleotides are TGTGCCAGCAGTTTATCCGCCGGAAACACCATATATTTT.

The J gene is TRBJ2-1, the V gene TRBV4-1, with D possibly TRBD2 on 5 matching bases. The CDR3 contains 13 residues. Germline CDR1 MGHRA, CDR2 YSYEKL. V lost 5 bases and J lost 7, with 12 bases in between. The CDR3 DNA is TGCGCCAGCAGCTACCCCTTAGCGAATGAGCAGTTCTTC. Translated: CASSYPLANEQFF.

This clonotype was observed a single time. This chain links TRBV7-8 with TRBJ2-1, with no clear D. The end of the DNA fits TRBJ2-7 better, so the J call may be wrong. Germline lookup yields CDR1 SGHVS and CDR2 FQNEAQ. The CDR3 totals 12 residues. The CDR3 loop reads CASSDYYNEQYF. In DNA, the CDR3 is TGTGCCAGCAGTGATTACTACAATGAGCAGTACTTC.

V and J are TRBV7-6 and TRBJ2-1; 8 bases align to TRBD2. V lost 5 bases to trimming and J lost 0 bases; unmatched junction nucleotides: 9. The germline CDR1 and CDR2 sequences are SGHVS and FNYEAQ. The CDR3 loop spans 17 amino acids. CDR3 sequence (DNA): TGTGCCAGCAGCGCCTGGGCGGGAGGCAGCTCCTACAATGAGCAGTTCTTC. It is translated as CASSAWAGGSSYNEQFF.

The chain is built from TRBV6-1 and TRBJ2-3; D possibly uses TRBD1 or TRBD2 (7 bases each). The J call may be wrong; the DNA end is better matched by TRBJ2-7. In germline, CDR1 is MNHNS, CDR2 SASEGT. This CDR3 has 15 amino acids. The CDR3 DNA is TGTGCCAGGGGGCAGGGAGGGGGCGCCAAAGAGACGCAGTACTTC. It is translated as CARGQGGGAKETQYF.

V usage is TRBV27 and J usage is TRBJ2-1; 9 nucleotides agree with TRBD2. The CDR3 contains 18 residues. V lost 4 bases and J lost 4; bases outside the gene matches: 14. CDR1 is MNHEY, CDR2 SMNVEV, per germline (reference sequence). The CDR3 loop is CASSSPQGQLAGYNEQFF. In DNA, the CDR3 is TGTGCCAGCAGTTCGCCACAGGGTCAGCTAGCGGGATACAATGAGCAGTTCTTC.

A few counts support this clonotype. The chain uses TRBV15 and TRBJ2-3; D uncertain. Germline CDR1 and CDR2: LNHNV and YYDKDF (reference sequence). V lost 0 bases and J lost 2, with 12 bases in between. The CDR3 extends over 16 amino acids. CDR3 nucleotides: TGTGCCACCAGCAGAGATCAGATAGTATTCACAGATACGCAGTATTTT. Translation: CATSRDQIVFTDTQYF.

The J gene is TRBJ2-2, the V gene TRBV6-1; 9 nucleotides line up with TRBD2. The CDR3 runs to 16 residues. J was trimmed by 4 bases and V by 6 bases; bases with no gene match: 9. Germline CDR1 is MNHNS and CDR2 is SASEGT. The CDR3 sequence: CASRGGGAASTGELFF. Written as DNA, the CDR3 is TGTGCCAGCAGGGGCGGGGGGGCCGCGAGCACCGGGGAGCTGTTTTTT.

Only a few counts were recorded for this clonotype. Its ends do not fully match the called genes, so a read error is possible. This chain connects TRBV6-5 to TRBJ1-1; D uncertain. CDR1 is MNHEY, CDR2 SVGAGI, per germline. This CDR3 comprises 16 residues. This CDR3 is CASSYYPAPGWTEAFF. In nucleotides, the CDR3 is TGTGCCAGCAGCTACTACCCCGCCCCGGGTTGGACTGAAGCTTTCTTT.

The chain carries TRBV10-3 and TRBJ2-3; D is perhaps TRBD1 or TRBD2 (5 bases each). V was clipped by 10 bases and J by 0 bases, with 17 bases between them. The CDR3 is made up of 15 amino acids. Germline V CDR1 and CDR2: ENHRY, SYGVKD. CDR3 sequence reads: CANSVGEFSTDTQYF. DNA for the CDR3: TGTGCCAACTCCGTGGGGGAATTTAGCACAGATACGCAGTATTTT.

This chain links TRBV11-2 with TRBJ1-1; a weak D match, TRBD1 (6 bases). The CDR3 totals 14 residues. The V end lost 1 base, the J end lost 2 bases, and 8 bases lay between the germline ends. From germline, CDR1 is SGHAT and CDR2 FQNNGV. CDR3 coding DNA: TGTGCCAGCAGCTTAGTAGGGGGAAACACTGAAGCTTTCTTT. Its protein is CASSLVGGNTEAFF.

Only a few counts were recorded for this clonotype. The rearrangement joins TRBV25-1 to TRBJ2-5, with TRBD2 matching over 7 bases. Germline V gives CDR1 MGHDK, CDR2 SYGVNS. The CDR3 runs to 13 residues. V lost 4 bases, J lost 4 bases, and 3 bases stayed unmatched. The CDR3 nucleotides are TGTGCCAGCAGTGTCGCGGGAGTAGAGACCCAGTACTTC. Translation gives CASSVAGVETQYF.